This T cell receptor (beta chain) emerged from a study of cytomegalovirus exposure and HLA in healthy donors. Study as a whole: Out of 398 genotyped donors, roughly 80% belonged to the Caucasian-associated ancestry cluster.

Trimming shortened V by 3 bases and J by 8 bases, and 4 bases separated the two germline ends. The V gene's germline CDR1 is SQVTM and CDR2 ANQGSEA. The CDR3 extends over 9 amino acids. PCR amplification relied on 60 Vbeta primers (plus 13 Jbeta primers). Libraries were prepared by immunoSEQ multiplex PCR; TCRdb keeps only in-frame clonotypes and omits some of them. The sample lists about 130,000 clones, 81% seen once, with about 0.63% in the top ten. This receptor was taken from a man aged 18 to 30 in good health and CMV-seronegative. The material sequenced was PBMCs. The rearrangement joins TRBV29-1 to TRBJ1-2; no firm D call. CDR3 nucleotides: TGCAGCGTTGATCTGGGCTACACCTTC. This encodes CSVDLGYTF.